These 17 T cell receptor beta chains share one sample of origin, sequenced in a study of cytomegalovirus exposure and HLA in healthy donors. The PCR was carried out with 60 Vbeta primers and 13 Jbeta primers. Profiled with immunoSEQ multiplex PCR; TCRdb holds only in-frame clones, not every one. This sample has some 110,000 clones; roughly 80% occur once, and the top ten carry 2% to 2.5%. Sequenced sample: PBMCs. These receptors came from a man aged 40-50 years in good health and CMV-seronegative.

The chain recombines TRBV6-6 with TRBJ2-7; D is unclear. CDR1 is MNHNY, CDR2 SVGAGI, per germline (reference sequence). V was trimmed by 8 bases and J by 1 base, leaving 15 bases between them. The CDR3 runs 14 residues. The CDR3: CASSPYRLSYEQYF. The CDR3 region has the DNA TGTGCCAGCTCCCCCTATAGACTTTCCTACGAGCAGTACTTC.

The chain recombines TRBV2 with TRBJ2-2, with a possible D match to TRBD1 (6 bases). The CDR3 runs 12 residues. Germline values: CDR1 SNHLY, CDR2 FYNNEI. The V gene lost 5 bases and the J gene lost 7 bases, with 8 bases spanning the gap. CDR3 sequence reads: CASSTGFGELFF. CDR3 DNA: TGTGCCAGCAGTACAGGGTTCGGGGAGCTGTTTTTT.

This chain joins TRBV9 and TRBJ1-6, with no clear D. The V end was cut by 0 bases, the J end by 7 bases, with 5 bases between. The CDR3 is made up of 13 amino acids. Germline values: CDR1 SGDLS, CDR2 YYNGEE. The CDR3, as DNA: TGTGCCAGCAGCGTAGCAGAAAATTCACCCCTCCACTTT. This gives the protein CASSVAENSPLHF.

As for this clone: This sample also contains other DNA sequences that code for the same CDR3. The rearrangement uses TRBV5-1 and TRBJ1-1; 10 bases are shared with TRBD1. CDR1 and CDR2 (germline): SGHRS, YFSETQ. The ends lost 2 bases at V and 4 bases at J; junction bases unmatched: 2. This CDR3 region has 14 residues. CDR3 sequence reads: CASSLGQGGTEAFF. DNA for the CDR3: TGCGCCAGCAGCTTAGGACAGGGGGGCACTGAAGCTTTCTTT.

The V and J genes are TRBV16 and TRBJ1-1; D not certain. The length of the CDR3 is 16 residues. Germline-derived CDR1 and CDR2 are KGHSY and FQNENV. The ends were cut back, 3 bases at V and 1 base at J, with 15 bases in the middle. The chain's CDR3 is CASSHGGERSNTEAFF. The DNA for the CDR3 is TGTGCCAGCAGCCACGGCGGGGAGCGATCGAACACTGAAGCTTTCTTT.

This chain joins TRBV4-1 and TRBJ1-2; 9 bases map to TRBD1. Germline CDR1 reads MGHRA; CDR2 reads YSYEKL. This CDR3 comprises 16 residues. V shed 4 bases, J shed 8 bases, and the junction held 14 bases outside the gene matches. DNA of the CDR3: TGCGCCAGCAGCCTTGTGGGACAGGGAACCAACGGAGGCTACACCTTC. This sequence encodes CASSLVGQGTNGGYTF.

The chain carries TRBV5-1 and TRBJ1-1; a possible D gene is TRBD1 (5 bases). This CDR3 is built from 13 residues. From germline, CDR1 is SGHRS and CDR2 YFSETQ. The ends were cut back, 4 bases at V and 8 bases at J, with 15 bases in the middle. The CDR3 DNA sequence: TGCGCCAGCAGCGGAAGGCAGGGACTGGAAGCTTTCTTT. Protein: CASSGRQGLEAFF.

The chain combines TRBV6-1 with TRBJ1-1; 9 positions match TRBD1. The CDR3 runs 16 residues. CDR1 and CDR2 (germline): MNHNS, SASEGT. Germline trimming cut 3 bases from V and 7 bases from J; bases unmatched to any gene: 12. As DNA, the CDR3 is TGTGCCAGCAGTGACAACAAAGGGACAGGGAAAAGTGAAGCTTTCTTT. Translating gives CASSDNKGTGKSEAFF.

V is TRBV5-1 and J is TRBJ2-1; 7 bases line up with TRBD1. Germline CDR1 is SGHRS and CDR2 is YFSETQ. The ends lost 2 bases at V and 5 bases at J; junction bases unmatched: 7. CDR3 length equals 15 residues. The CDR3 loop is CASSLKQGSHNEQFF. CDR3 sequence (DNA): TGCGCCAGCAGCTTAAAACAGGGGTCCCACAATGAGCAGTTCTTC.

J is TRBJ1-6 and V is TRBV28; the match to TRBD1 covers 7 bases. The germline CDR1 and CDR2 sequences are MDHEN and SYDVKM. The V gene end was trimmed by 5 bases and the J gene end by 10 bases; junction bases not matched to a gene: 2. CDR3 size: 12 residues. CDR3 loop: CASSTGESPLHF. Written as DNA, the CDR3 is TGTGCCAGCAGTACAGGGGAATCACCCCTCCACTTT.

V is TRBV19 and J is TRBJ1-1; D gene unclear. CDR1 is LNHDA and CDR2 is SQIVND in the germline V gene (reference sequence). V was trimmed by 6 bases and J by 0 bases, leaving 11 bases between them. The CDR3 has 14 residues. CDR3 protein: CASSGLRVNTEAFF. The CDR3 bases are TGTGCCAGTAGCGGACTTAGGGTGAACACTGAAGCTTTCTTT.

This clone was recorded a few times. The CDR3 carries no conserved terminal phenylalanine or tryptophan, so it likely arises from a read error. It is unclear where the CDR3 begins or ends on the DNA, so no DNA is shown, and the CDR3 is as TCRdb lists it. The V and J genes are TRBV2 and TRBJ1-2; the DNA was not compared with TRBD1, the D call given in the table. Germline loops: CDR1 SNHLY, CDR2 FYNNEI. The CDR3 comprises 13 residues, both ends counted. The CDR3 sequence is CASSENDRDGLRI.

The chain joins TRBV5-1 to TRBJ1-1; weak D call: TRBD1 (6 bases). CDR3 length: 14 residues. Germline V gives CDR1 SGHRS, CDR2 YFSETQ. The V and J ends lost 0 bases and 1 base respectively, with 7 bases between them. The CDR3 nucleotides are TGCGCCAGCAGCTTGGGACAGGCGAACACTGAAGCTTTCTTT. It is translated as CASSLGQANTEAFF.

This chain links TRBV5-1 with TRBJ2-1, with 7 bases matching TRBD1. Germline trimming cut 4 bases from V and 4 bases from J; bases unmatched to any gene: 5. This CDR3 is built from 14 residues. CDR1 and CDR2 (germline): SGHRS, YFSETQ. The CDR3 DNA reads TGCGCCAGCAGCCCGGGACAGCCATACAATGAGCAGTTCTTC. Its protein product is CASSPGQPYNEQFF.

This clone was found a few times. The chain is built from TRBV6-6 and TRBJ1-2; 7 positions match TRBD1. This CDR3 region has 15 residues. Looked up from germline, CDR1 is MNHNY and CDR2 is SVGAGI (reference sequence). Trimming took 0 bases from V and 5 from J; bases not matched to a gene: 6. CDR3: CASSYSGDRSYGYTF. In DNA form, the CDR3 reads TGTGCCAGCAGTTACTCAGGGGACAGATCTTATGGCTACACCTTC.

The DNA for the CDR3 is TGTGCCAGTACAGGGGATAGCTCTGGGGCCAACGTCCTGACTTTC. Its protein is CASTGDSSGANVLTF. J is TRBJ2-6 and V is TRBV19, with a tentative D call TRBD1 (6 bases). The CDR3 is 15 residues long. V was shortened by 7 bases and J by 0 bases, with 10 bases between the two germline ends. Germline lookup yields CDR1 LNHDA and CDR2 SQIVND (reference sequence).

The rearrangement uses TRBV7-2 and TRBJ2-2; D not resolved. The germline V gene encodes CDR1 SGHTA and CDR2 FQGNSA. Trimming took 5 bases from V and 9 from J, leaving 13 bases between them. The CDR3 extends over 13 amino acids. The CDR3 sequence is CASSAETGRELFF. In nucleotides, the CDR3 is TGTGCCAGCAGCGCGGAGACCGGCAGGGAGCTGTTTTTT.